The clone carrying this TCR beta chain has only a few counts. Its antigen is not known. With 5 bases clipped from V and 6 bases from J, the junction kept 4 bases outside the gene matches. The CDR3 extends over 13 amino acids. Germline V gene lookup returns CDR1 SEHNR and CDR2 FQNEAQ (reference sequence). The PCR ran on 60 Vbeta and 13 Jbeta primers. Assay: immunoSEQ multiplex PCR; the TCRdb copy retains only in-frame clones and omits some. Among about 140,000 clones listed, roughly 77% were seen once. The data originate from a study of cytomegalovirus exposure and HLA in healthy donors. Study-wide results and limits: Analyzed later, association rates of TCRs varied across HLA loci, with DRB1 most and HLA-C fewest. Common viral pathogens (according to a later analysis) appeared linked to several of the most significant clusters. Presence/absence analyses assumed roughly uniform sequencing depth across donors.

This TCR was sampled from a man between 18 and 35 years old in good health and CMV-seropositive. Sample: PBMCs. The rearrangement joins TRBV7-9 to TRBJ2-3; 8 bases match TRBD1. CDR3 amino acids: CASSPDRVDTQYF. DNA of the CDR3: TGTGCCAGCAGCCCGGACAGGGTTGATACGCAGTATTTT.